The entry below describes one T cell receptor beta chain. Its antigen is unidentified. This entry comes from a study of type 1 and type 2 diabetes patients. Each participant gave around 9.6 milliliters of peripheral blood. General study points: Type 2 diabetes and control V and J usage correlated highly, about 0.97. With limited T2D and control samples, some T1D-only expanded clones may not be T1D-specific.

The PCR template was genomic DNA. A primer set of 30 forward and 13 reverse primers amplified the CDR3. TCRdb used MiXCR to reprocess the multiplex PCR reads, holding one entry per CDR3 protein. The table has about 250,000 distinct CDR3 sequences, approximately 50% seen once; the top ten hold about an eighth. Germline V gene lookup returns CDR1 GTSNPN and CDR2 SVGIG (reference sequence). The CDR3 totals 15 residues. Losses at the gene ends were 5 bases for V and 3 bases for J; bases not matched to a gene: 7. The J gene is TRBJ1-6, the V gene TRBV30; 7 nucleotides align to TRBD1. The specimen sequenced was peripheral blood mononuclear cells (PBMCs). The clonotype was recovered from a man aged 18 to 30 with type 2 diabetes. CDR3 in DNA: TGTGCCTGGTCGACAGGGATTCGCTATAATTCACCCCTCCACTTT. The encoded protein is CAWSTGIRYNSPLHF.